Listed below are T cell receptor beta chains from one sample, sequenced in a study of shared clonotypes between healthy human individuals. The data were produced by immunoSEQ multiplex PCR, yet TCRdb's version contains in-frame clones alone and is incomplete. The sample shows 850,000 to 1,100,000 clones, approximately 80% of them seen only once. The specimen was memory CD4+ T cells from PBMCs. Source of these receptors: a man between 18 and 35 years old in good health. Some clones in this sample may be carry-over from other donors' samples. Each CDR3 is given with its conserved first and last residue. The order of the fields is clone size, D gene, V gene, J gene, CDR3 DNA, CDR3 protein. D genes are given only for firm matches. A clone size is listed for some rows: how often the clone was seen (once, few, many), or a class if it is expanded.

clone size: NA
D gene: NA
V gene: TRBV7-2
J gene: TRBJ2-5
CDR3 DNA: TGTGCCAGCAGCTTTTCCGGACCGACGAGCCAAGAGACCCAGTACTTC
CDR3 protein: CASSFSGPTSQETQYF

clone size: NA
D gene: NA
V gene: TRBV5-6
J gene: TRBJ2-5
CDR3 DNA: TGTGCCAGCAGACGGGGCCTCGGGGAGACCCAGTACTTC
CDR3 protein: CASRRGLGETQYF

clone size: few
D gene: NA
V gene: TRBV5-4
J gene: TRBJ2-7
CDR3 DNA: TGTGCCAGCAGCCTGGACGGCGTTCGTCACGAGCAGTACTTC
CDR3 protein: CASSLDGVRHEQYF

clone size: few
D gene: NA
V gene: TRBV5-6
J gene: TRBJ2-2
CDR3 DNA: TGTGCCAGCAGCAAGATCAACCTCGGGGAGCTGTTTTTT
CDR3 protein: CASSKINLGELFF

clone size: NA
D gene: NA
V gene: TRBV7-2
J gene: TRBJ1-1
CDR3 DNA: TGTGCCAGCAGCTTAGGGCGTAGACCGAGAACTGAAGCTTTCTTT
CDR3 protein: CASSLGRRPRTEAFF

clone size: NA
D gene: NA
V gene: TRBV18
J gene: TRBJ1-1
CDR3 DNA: TGTGCCAGCTCACCAGACACGAAAATGAACACTGAAGCTTTCTTT
CDR3 protein: CASSPDTKMNTEAFF

clone size: many
D gene: NA
V gene: TRBV19
J gene: TRBJ1-5
CDR3 DNA: TGTGCCAGTAGTGTACAGGTTAGAAGCAATCAGCCCCAGCATTTT
CDR3 protein: CASSVQVRSNQPQHF

clone size: NA
D gene: TRBD2
V gene: TRBV4-3
J gene: TRBJ2-3
CDR3 DNA: TGCGCCAGCAGCCAAGAATATGGACTAGCGTTACGGGATACGCAGTATTTT
CDR3 protein: CASSQEYGLALRDTQYF

clone size: NA
D gene: NA
V gene: TRBV7-2
J gene: TRBJ1-4
CDR3 DNA: TGTGCCAGCAGTCCAGATACTACTCATGAAAAACTGTTTTTT
CDR3 protein: CASSPDTTHEKLFF

clone size: NA
D gene: TRBD1
V gene: TRBV5-1
J gene: TRBJ2-5
CDR3 DNA: TGCGCCAGCAGCCAACCAGGGGGCCGGGAGACCCAGTACTTC
CDR3 protein: CASSQPGGRETQYF

clone size: NA
D gene: TRBD1
V gene: TRBV9
J gene: TRBJ1-1
CDR3 DNA: TGTGCCAGCAGCGCACAGGGGGGGAGAACTGAAGCTTTCTTT
CDR3 protein: CASSAQGGRTEAFF

clone size: once
D gene: NA
V gene: TRBV5-1
J gene: TRBJ2-3
CDR3 DNA: TGCGCCAGCAGCTTGGCGGGAGTTTCCACAGATACGCAGTATTTT
CDR3 protein: CASSLAGVSTDTQYF

clone size: NA
D gene: NA
V gene: TRBV10-3
J gene: TRBJ1-2
CDR3 DNA: TGTGCCATCAGTGGCGGAGCAGGTTTACTCTATGGCTACACCTTC
CDR3 protein: CAISGGAGLLYGYTF

clone size: NA
D gene: NA
V gene: TRBV7-2
J gene: TRBJ1-2
CDR3 DNA: TGTGCCAGCAGCTTAGTCCGACATAACTATGGCTACACCTTC
CDR3 protein: CASSLVRHNYGYTF

clone size: few
D gene: NA
V gene: TRBV12-5
J gene: TRBJ1-2
CDR3 DNA: TGTGCTAGTGGTTTCCATGGTGGCTACACCTTC
CDR3 protein: CASGFHGGYTF

clone size: NA
D gene: TRBD1
V gene: TRBV19
J gene: TRBJ2-7
CDR3 DNA: TGTGCCAGTAGGGACACCGGGACAGGGGTCTACGAGCAGTACTTC
CDR3 protein: CASRDTGTGVYEQYF

clone size: NA
D gene: NA
V gene: TRBV7-9
J gene: TRBJ2-5
CDR3 DNA: TGTGCCAGCAGCTTCGGACAGAGCTGGGAGACCCAGTACTTC
CDR3 protein: CASSFGQSWETQYF

clone size: NA
D gene: TRBD1
V gene: TRBV7-2
J gene: TRBJ2-3
CDR3 DNA: TGTGCCAGCAGCTCGGACAGGGACAGCACAGATACGCAGTATTTT
CDR3 protein: CASSSDRDSTDTQYF

clone size: NA
D gene: TRBD1
V gene: TRBV19
J gene: TRBJ2-6
CDR3 DNA: TGTGCCAGTAGTCTCACAGGGGGCGCTGGGGCCAACGTCCTGACTTTC
CDR3 protein: CASSLTGGAGANVLTF

clone size: NA
D gene: TRBD1
V gene: TRBV7-2
J gene: TRBJ1-4
CDR3 DNA: TGTGCCAGCAGCCGGACAGGGTTGGGTGAAAAACTGTTTTTT
CDR3 protein: CASSRTGLGEKLFF

clone size: NA
D gene: NA
V gene: TRBV28
J gene: TRBJ1-2
CDR3 DNA: TGTGCCAGCAGTTGGGACGCTCGTGGGCGCTACACCTTC
CDR3 protein: CASSWDARGRYTF

clone size: NA
D gene: TRBD2
V gene: TRBV7-2
J gene: TRBJ2-1
CDR3 DNA: TGTGCCAGCAGCTTAAGGGCTAGCGGGAACCCAAGCTCCTACAATGAGCAGTTCTTC
CDR3 protein: CASSLRASGNPSSYNEQFF

clone size: NA
D gene: NA
V gene: TRBV7-6
J gene: TRBJ2-2
CDR3 DNA: TGTGCCAGCAGCGATTCACGGCACACCGGGGAGCTGTTTTTT
CDR3 protein: CASSDSRHTGELFF

clone size: NA
D gene: NA
V gene: TRBV11-2
J gene: TRBJ2-7
CDR3 DNA: TGTGCCAGCAGCCCAAAGTACGAGCAGTACTTC
CDR3 protein: CASSPKYEQYF

clone size: NA
D gene: NA
V gene: TRBV4-2
J gene: TRBJ2-5
CDR3 DNA: TGTGCCAGCAGCCAAGGCGGAGCGGAAGAGACCCAGTACTTC
CDR3 protein: CASSQGGAEETQYF

clone size: NA
D gene: NA
V gene: TRBV18
J gene: TRBJ1-1
CDR3 DNA: TGTGCCAGCTCACAGTCAGGGACTGAAGCTTTCTTT
CDR3 protein: CASSQSGTEAFF

clone size: NA
D gene: NA
V gene: TRBV6-6
J gene: TRBJ2-7
CDR3 DNA: TGTGCCAGCTCCATGGCCGGGACGGGAACCTACGAGCAGTACTTC
CDR3 protein: CASSMAGTGTYEQYF

clone size: NA
D gene: NA
V gene: TRBV7-2
J gene: TRBJ2-3
CDR3 DNA: TGTGCCAGCAGCCCCGGGACGGGGGATACAGATACGCAGTATTTT
CDR3 protein: CASSPGTGDTDTQYF

clone size: NA
D gene: NA
V gene: TRBV6-6
J gene: TRBJ1-1
CDR3 DNA: TGTGCCAGCAGTTACCAGGCAGGGAACACTGAAGCTTTCTTT
CDR3 protein: CASSYQAGNTEAFF

clone size: NA
D gene: TRBD1
V gene: TRBV11-2
J gene: TRBJ1-4
CDR3 DNA: TGTGCCAGCAGCTTGGACAGGGTCAAACTGTTTTTT
CDR3 protein: CASSLDRVKLFF

clone size: once
D gene: NA
V gene: TRBV6-6
J gene: TRBJ2-3
CDR3 DNA: TGTGCCACGGCCGGAGGGGGCACAGATACGCAGTATTTT
CDR3 protein: CATAGGGTDTQYF

clone size: few
D gene: TRBD2
V gene: TRBV9
J gene: TRBJ2-2
CDR3 DNA: TGTGCCAGCAGCCCCGGGACTAGGGGCACCGGGGAGCTGTTTTTT
CDR3 protein: CASSPGTRGTGELFF

clone size: NA
D gene: NA
V gene: TRBV28
J gene: TRBJ2-7
CDR3 DNA: TGTGCCAGCAGTGTTTTCAACCGGGACGGGCAGTACTTC
CDR3 protein: CASSVFNRDGQYF

clone size: NA
D gene: TRBD1
V gene: TRBV5-1
J gene: TRBJ2-7
CDR3 DNA: TGCGCCAGCAGTAATACAGGGGCGCCCGACGAGCAGTACTTC
CDR3 protein: CASSNTGAPDEQYF

clone size: NA
D gene: TRBD1
V gene: TRBV6-5
J gene: TRBJ1-2
CDR3 DNA: TGTGCCAGCAGTTACCAAACCGGGACAGGGGGCGGCTACACCTTC
CDR3 protein: CASSYQTGTGGGYTF

clone size: NA
D gene: TRBD1
V gene: TRBV4-3
J gene: TRBJ2-3
CDR3 DNA: TGCGCCAGCAGCCAAGAGACAGGGGGTTTGGATACGCAGTATTTT
CDR3 protein: CASSQETGGLDTQYF

clone size: NA
D gene: NA
V gene: TRBV6-4
J gene: TRBJ2-3
CDR3 DNA: TGTGCCAGCGGGACTGGCACAGATACGCAGTATTTT
CDR3 protein: CASGTGTDTQYF

clone size: NA
D gene: TRBD2
V gene: TRBV25-1
J gene: TRBJ2-1
CDR3 DNA: TGTGCCAGCAGTTACCCGGGCGGGAGGGATGAGCAGTTCTTC
CDR3 protein: CASSYPGGRDEQFF

clone size: NA
D gene: NA
V gene: TRBV15
J gene: TRBJ2-3
CDR3 DNA: TGTGCCACCAGCAGAGGACTAGAACAGGGGATAGATACGCAGTATTTT
CDR3 protein: CATSRGLEQGIDTQYF

clone size: once
D gene: TRBD2
V gene: TRBV5-1
J gene: TRBJ2-1
CDR3 DNA: TGCGCCAGCAGTCAGCTCACTAGCGGGAGTAGCAATGAGCAGTTCTTC
CDR3 protein: CASSQLTSGSSNEQFF

clone size: few
D gene: TRBD2
V gene: TRBV7-2
J gene: TRBJ2-5
CDR3 DNA: TGTGCCAGCAGCTTAGAAGGCGGGAGGTCCCAGACCCAGTACTTC
CDR3 protein: CASSLEGGRSQTQYF

clone size: NA
D gene: TRBD2
V gene: TRBV4-1
J gene: TRBJ2-3
CDR3 DNA: TGCGCCAGCAGCCAAGATAGATTGCGGGAGAGAGGTACAGATACGCAGTATTTT
CDR3 protein: CASSQDRLRERGTDTQYF

clone size: NA
D gene: NA
V gene: TRBV29-1
J gene: TRBJ2-7
CDR3 DNA: TGCAGCGTTGAAAAGGGCTCCTACGAGCAGTACTTC
CDR3 protein: CSVEKGSYEQYF

clone size: NA
D gene: TRBD2
V gene: TRBV7-3
J gene: TRBJ2-1
CDR3 DNA: TGTGCCAGCAGCCGACTAGCGGGAATGAAAAACTACAATGAGCAGTTCTTC
CDR3 protein: CASSRLAGMKNYNEQFF

clone size: NA
D gene: TRBD1
V gene: TRBV4-3
J gene: TRBJ2-3
CDR3 DNA: TGCGCCAGCAGCCAAGGACAGGGAAGCACAGATACGCAGTATTTT
CDR3 protein: CASSQGQGSTDTQYF